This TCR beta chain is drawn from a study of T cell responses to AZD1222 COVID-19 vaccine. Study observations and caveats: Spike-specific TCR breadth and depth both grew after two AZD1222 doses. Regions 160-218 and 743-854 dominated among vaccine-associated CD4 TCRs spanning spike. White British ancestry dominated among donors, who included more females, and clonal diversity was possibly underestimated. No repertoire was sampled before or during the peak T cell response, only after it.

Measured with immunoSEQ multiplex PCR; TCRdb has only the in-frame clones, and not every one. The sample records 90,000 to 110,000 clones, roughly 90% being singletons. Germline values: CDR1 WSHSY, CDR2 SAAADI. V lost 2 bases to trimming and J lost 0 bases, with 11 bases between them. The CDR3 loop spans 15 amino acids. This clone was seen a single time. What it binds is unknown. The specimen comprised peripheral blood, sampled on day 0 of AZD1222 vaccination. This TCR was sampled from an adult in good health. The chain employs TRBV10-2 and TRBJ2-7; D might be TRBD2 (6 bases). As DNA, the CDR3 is TGCGCCAGCAGTGAGGACGCGGGGAGCTCCTACGAGCAGTACTTC. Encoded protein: CASSEDAGSSYEQYF.